These 30 T cell receptor beta chains were sequenced from one sample in a study of T cells in women clearing cervical HPV infection. Some clones are missing from TCRdb's copy, which holds only in-frame ones; the method was immunoSEQ multiplex PCR. The sample includes about 39,000 clones. Sequenced material: blood buffy coat. The receptors were sampled from a woman aged 18 to 75 with a cervical HPV16 infection that either progressed to CIN3+ or cleared (not recorded which).

As to this clone: Read coverage stops 3 residues before the CDR3 terminus; the germline J gene supplies the remainder. This chain joins TRBV20-1 and TRBJ2-5, with D maybe TRBD2 (5 bases). V dropped 0 bases and J dropped 2 bases, with 16 bases sitting between them. Per germline, CDR1 DFQATT and CDR2 SNEGSKA (reference sequence). This CDR3 comprises 16 residues. The CDR3 DNA, read in part, is TGCAGTGCTAGAGATCAGGAGGCTAGCCGACAAGAGACC. Protein product: CSARDQEASRQET. The CDR3, in full, reads CSARDQEASRQETQYF.

As concerns this clone: The sequence runs out 3 residues before the end of the CDR3; the remainder is reconstructed from the germline J gene. V usage is TRBV6-4 and J usage is TRBJ2-3; 11 nucleotides align to TRBD2. Germline V CDR1 and CDR2: MRHNA, SNTAGT. CDR3 length: 15 amino acids. Trimming took 8 bases from V and 1 from J; bases not matched to a gene: 5. The CDR3 sequence: CASGGLAERTDTQYF. The CDR3 DNA, read in part, is TGTGCCAGCGGGGGACTAGCGGAACGCACAGATACG.

In the case of this clone: The read terminates 3 residues before the CDR3 end, so the remaining end is supplied by the germline J gene. This chain connects TRBV5-1 to TRBJ2-5; tentative D call: TRBD1 (6 bases). The CDR3 runs 15 residues. Germline CDR1 SGHRS, CDR2 YFSETQ. With 2 bases removed from V and 2 bases from J, the gap between germline ends came to 13 bases. The CDR3 bases that were read are TGCGCCAGCAGCTTAACAGGGCTGCCGCAAGAGACC. Protein sequence: CASSLTGLPQET. The entire CDR3 reads CASSLTGLPQETQYF.

About this clone itself: The CDR3 goes on 3 residues after the read ends, and that part is filled in from the germline J gene. The chain uses TRBV7-2 and TRBJ2-7, with a weak D call TRBD2 (5 bases). V was pared by 2 bases and J by 5 bases, with 13 bases between. Per the germline V gene, CDR1 is SGHTA and CDR2 is FQGNSA. The CDR3 length is 14 residues. The CDR3 loop reads CASSLKASNHEQYF. Incomplete CDR3 DNA: TGTGCCAGCAGCTTAAAGGCTAGCAACCACGAG.

Of note for this clone: The read ends 3 residues shy of where the CDR3 ends; the end is completed using the germline J gene. The chain uses TRBV5-1 and TRBJ1-1; 7 bases fit TRBD1. The CDR3 has 14 residues. V lost 4 bases, J lost 5 bases, and 8 bases stayed unmatched. In germline, CDR1 is SGHRS, CDR2 YFSETQ. The CDR3 sequence: CASSQGGAGTEAFF. The sequenced CDR3 bases are TGCGCCAGCAGCCAAGGGGGCGCGGGGACTGAA.

About this clone itself: The read ends 3 residues early relative to the CDR3; the germline J gene fills the gap. V is TRBV7-8 and J is TRBJ1-4; TRBD1 matches 9 bases. The CDR3 runs to 14 residues. Looked up from germline, CDR1 is SGHVS and CDR2 is FQNEAQ. Trimming took 5 bases from V and 5 from J; bases not matched to a gene: 3. The CDR3 DNA, read in part, is TGTGCCAGCAGCCGGGACAGGGCAAATGAAAAA. Its translation is CASSRDRANEK. The full CDR3 reads CASSRDRANEKLFF.

Remarks on this clone: The read is 3 residues too short to cover the CDR3 end, so that end is filled in from the germline J gene. The chain employs TRBV2 and TRBJ1-6, with TRBD1 matching over 11 bases. Germline V gene lookup returns CDR1 SNHLY and CDR2 FYNNEI. Trimming cost V 7 bases and J 7 bases; bases outside gene matches: 6. This CDR3 region has 15 residues. The CDR3 sequence: CASMGQGVWNSPLHF. Incomplete CDR3 DNA: TGTGCCAGCATGGGACAGGGGGTTTGGAATTCACCC. Together with reference TRBV2 and TRBJ1-6, the CDR3 gives the full variable domain: EPEVTQTPSHQVTQMGQEVILRCVPISNHLYFYWYRQILGQKVEFLVSFYNNEISEKSEIFDDQFSVERPDGSNFTLKIRSTKLEDSAMYFCASMGQGVWNSPLHFGNGTRLTVT.

As for this clone: Read data end 3 residues before the CDR3 end; the end is taken from the germline J gene. This chain joins TRBV7-9 and TRBJ2-3; TRBD1 agrees at 7 bases. This CDR3 has 14 amino acids. The V and J ends lost 5 bases and 3 bases, in that order; junction bases with no gene match: 5. The germline gives CDR1 SEHNR, CDR2 FQNEAQ (reference sequence). CDR3 DNA, as far as it was read: TGTGCCAGCAGCACGGGACAGATTACAGATACG. Protein: CASSTGQITDT. The full CDR3 protein reads CASSTGQITDTQYF.

To note about this clone: The read terminates 3 residues ahead of where the CDR3 ends, so the germline J gene completes it. V gene TRBV5-1 combines with J gene TRBJ2-7; the D gene is possibly TRBD2 (5 bases). CDR1 is SGHRS, CDR2 YFSETQ, per germline. The CDR3 spans 15 residues. V gave up 0 bases and J gave up 4 bases, with 14 bases separating them. CDR3 region: CASSLEPGRGYEQYF. CDR3 bases read: TGCGCCAGCAGCTTGGAGCCGGGCCGGGGATACGAG.

By frequency, this clone registers medium-sized. The missing CDR3 end, 3 residues past where the read stops, is filled in from the germline J gene. This rearrangement joins TRBV29-1 to TRBJ2-3, with 8 bases fitting TRBD1. The CDR3 is made up of 14 amino acids. V lost 2 bases to trimming and J lost 1 base; unmatched junction nucleotides: 2. CDR1 SQVTM and CDR2 ANQGSEA come from the germline V gene. The chain's CDR3 is CSVEKGQGTDTQYF. The DNA read from the CDR3 is TGCAGCGTTGAAAAGGGACAGGGCACAGATACG.

Concerning this clone itself: From the germline J gene comes the end of the CDR3, since the read stops 3 residues before it. The V call is TRBV30, the J call TRBJ1-1, with 8 bases identical to TRBD1. The ends lost 2 bases at V and 2 bases at J; junction bases unmatched: 7. This CDR3 has 15 residues. CDR1 and CDR2 (germline): GTSNPN, SVGIG (reference sequence). The covered CDR3 bases are TGTGCCTGGAGTTCATTCGACAGGGGTAACACTGAA. Protein sequence: CAWSSFDRGNTE. The full CDR3 protein reads CAWSSFDRGNTEAFF.

To note about this clone: The read ends 3 residues shy of where the CDR3 ends; the end is completed using the germline J gene. This rearrangement joins TRBV6-4 to TRBJ2-2; 10 positions match TRBD2. After removal of 6 bases from V and 5 bases from J, the junction contained 6 bases not matched to a gene. Germline assignment: CDR1 MRHNA and CDR2 SNTAGT. The CDR3 consists of 15 residues. This chain's CDR3 is CASRPGTSDTGELFF. CDR3 DNA (partial): TGTGCCAGCAGGCCCGGGACTAGCGATACCGGGGAG.

As to this clone: The sequenced fragment ends 3 residues before the CDR3 boundary, so the rest is inferred from the germline J gene. The V and J genes are TRBV18 and TRBJ2-3; tentative D call: TRBD1 (6 bases). Germline loops: CDR1 KGHSH, CDR2 LQKENI. The V and J ends lost 2 bases and 4 bases respectively, with 7 bases between them. The CDR3 is made up of 13 amino acids. CDR3 loop: CASSPGGADTQYF. CDR3 bases read: TGTGCCAGCTCACCAGGGGGCGCAGATACG.

Worth noting for this clone: The read finishes 3 residues shy of the CDR3 end, and the germline J gene is used to complete it. The rearrangement joins TRBV6-4 to TRBJ2-3, with 7 bases that match TRBD2. J gave up 2 bases and V 3 bases, and 5 bases lay outside the gene matches. The CDR3 runs to 15 residues. CDR1 MRHNA and CDR2 SNTAGT come from the germline V gene. This chain's CDR3 is CASSEGLADTDTQYF. The covered CDR3 bases are TGTGCCAGCAGTGAAGGGCTAGCGGACACAGATACG.

As regards this clone: The CDR3 end falls 3 residues outside the read, so it is completed with the germline J gene. The chain has TRBV20-1 and TRBJ1-2; D might be TRBD1 (5 bases). This CDR3 has 11 residues. The germline V gene has CDR1 DFQATT and CDR2 SNEGSKA (reference sequence). The sequenced CDR3 bases are TGCAGTGCTAGGGACGACAGTGTC. This translates into CSARDDSV. The complete CDR3 protein is CSARDDSVYTF.

For this clone: The read gets to within 3 residues of the CDR3 end, and the germline J gene fills in the rest. The V and J genes are TRBV7-9 and TRBJ2-7; D is possibly TRBD2 (6 bases). Trimming removed 5 bases at V and 5 bases at J, with 13 bases between. Germline V gene data show CDR1 as SEHNR and CDR2 as FQNEAQ (reference sequence). The CDR3 has 13 residues. The CDR3 is CASSGGKKDEQYF. CDR3 DNA, as far as it was read: TGTGCCAGCAGCGGGGGGAAGAAGGACGAG.

The CDR3 bases that were read are TGTGCCAGCAGAACCTCTAGCGGGGGGGCCGGGGAG. It specifies CASRTSSGGAGE. The CDR3, in full, reads CASRTSSGGAGELFF. V is TRBV7-2 and J is TRBJ2-2, with TRBD2 identical over 12 bases. The missing CDR3 end, 3 residues past where the read stops, is filled in from the germline J gene. V dropped 6 bases and J dropped 6; count of bases not matched to a gene: 5. The CDR3 runs to 15 residues. CDR1 and CDR2 (germline): SGHTA, FQGNSA.

This CDR3 is CSVVQGVDYGYTF. CDR3 DNA (partial): TGCAGCGTTGTTCAGGGGGTGGACTATGGC. This chain connects TRBV29-1 to TRBJ1-2; 7 nucleotides match TRBD1. Read coverage stops 3 residues before the CDR3 terminus; the germline J gene supplies the remainder. The CDR3 is 13 amino acids. Trimming cost V 4 bases and J 3 bases; bases outside gene matches: 5. Per germline, CDR1 SQVTM and CDR2 ANQGSEA.

Notes on this clone: From the germline J gene comes the end of the CDR3, since the read stops 3 residues before it. V usage is TRBV23-1 and J usage is TRBJ2-1, with 9 positions matching TRBD2. TRBV23-1 qualifies as an ORF whose function is uncertain. There are 17 residues in the CDR3. V was pared by 1 base and J by 2 bases, with 6 bases of the junction left unmatched. The covered CDR3 bases are TGCGCCAGCAGTCAATTTCTCTCTAGCGGGGCCTACAATGAG. Encoded protein: CASSQFLSSGAYNE. The full CDR3 protein is CASSQFLSSGAYNEQFF.

About this clone itself: With the read ending 3 residues before the CDR3 end, the germline J gene is used to fill in that end. The gene calls are TRBV6-1 and TRBJ2-3; D call uncertain. V was cut by 1 base and J by 5 bases, with 16 bases left in between. CDR3 length equals 16 residues. Germline CDR1 reads MNHNS; CDR2 reads SASEGT. The covered CDR3 bases are TGTGCCAGCAGTGAAGAGGTGGCCATCAGGAAAGATACG. Its translation: CASSEEVAIRKDT. The entire CDR3 reads CASSEEVAIRKDTQYF.

Note on this clone: The CDR3 extends 3 residues past the end of the read, so its final part is completed from the germline J gene. This chain joins TRBV7-6 and TRBJ2-2; TRBD1 matches 8 bases. V lost 0 bases, J lost 4 bases, and 7 bases stayed unmatched. This CDR3 has 17 residues. Germline CDR1 reads SGHVS; CDR2 reads FNYEAQ. Incomplete CDR3 DNA: TGTGCCAGCAGCTTAGCGCGGACAGGGACTCCCACCGGGGAG. This codes for CASSLARTGTPTGE. The whole CDR3 sequence is CASSLARTGTPTGELFF. The whole variable domain, remainder taken from reference TRBV7-6 and TRBJ2-2, is GAGVSQSPRYKVTKRGQDVALRCDPISGHVSLYWYRQALGQGPEFLTYFNYEAQQDKSGLPNDRFSAERPEGSISTLTIQRTEQRDSAMYRCASSLARTGTPTGELFFGEGSRLTVL.

Concerning this clone itself: The read halts 3 residues ahead of the CDR3 end, with the missing end drawn from the germline J gene. The V call is TRBV29-1, the J call TRBJ1-4; TRBD1 might be the D (6 bases). Germline V gene lookup returns CDR1 SQVTM and CDR2 ANQGSEA. V was clipped by 6 bases and J by 7 bases, with 12 bases between them. The length of the CDR3 is 12 residues. Incomplete CDR3 DNA: TGCAGCGTAGCGACAGGAATTGAAAAA. Translating it yields CSVATGIEK. The full CDR3 reads CSVATGIEKLFF.

Regarding this clone: The read is 3 residues too short to cover the CDR3 end, so that end is filled in from the germline J gene. This rearrangement joins TRBV4-2 to TRBJ2-7, with 7 nucleotides matching TRBD2. Germline CDR1 LGHNA, CDR2 YNFKEQ. The CDR3 contains 15 residues. The junction had 5 bases not matched to a gene; V was cut back by 0 bases and J by 3 bases. CDR3 sequence reads: CASSQDGGSLYEQYF. The part of the CDR3 DNA that was read is TGTGCCAGCAGCCAAGACGGCGGGAGCCTCTACGAG.

Points on this clone: The read ends 3 residues shy of where the CDR3 ends; the end is completed using the germline J gene. The chain links TRBV2 to TRBJ2-1, with D possibly TRBD2 on 7 matching bases. Germline CDR1 and CDR2: SNHLY and FYNNEI. Trimming removed 4 bases at V and 9 bases at J, with 13 bases between. CDR3 length: 13 residues. The part of the CDR3 DNA that was read is TGTGCCAGCAGTGTAGAGGGGGAGGGTGAG. It specifies CASSVEGEGE. The whole CDR3 protein reads CASSVEGEGEQFF.

Regarding this clone: The read is 3 residues too short to cover the CDR3 end, so that end is filled in from the germline J gene. This rearrangement joins TRBV23-1 to TRBJ2-7; D remains ambiguous. TRBV23-1 is given ORF status, its function remaining uncertain. Trimming removed 0 bases from V and 3 bases from J, with 9 bases in between. This CDR3 spans 14 amino acids. The part of the CDR3 DNA that was read is TGCGCCAGCAGTCAATCGATGGCTAGCTACGAG. Translating gives CASSQSMASYE. The complete CDR3 protein is CASSQSMASYEQYF.

The DNA read from the CDR3 is TGTGCCAGCACCGTTCGGGGGGGCCCAGAGACC. Translation gives CASTVRGGPET. In full, the CDR3 is CASTVRGGPETQYF. The rearrangement links TRBV2 to TRBJ2-5, with TRBD2 identical over 8 bases. The read ends 3 residues early relative to the CDR3; the germline J gene fills the gap. V shed 7 bases and J 4 bases; nucleotides not matched to a gene: 8. The CDR3 is 14 residues long. Germline lookup yields CDR1 SNHLY and CDR2 FYNNEI.

As regards this clone: The sequence runs out 3 residues before the end of the CDR3; the remainder is reconstructed from the germline J gene. The chain combines TRBV14 with TRBJ1-1, with 7 bases aligning to TRBD1. The CDR3 runs to 14 residues. Germline CDR1 reads SGHDN; CDR2 reads FVKESK. The V segment lost 5 bases and the J segment 2 bases; nucleotides outside the gene matches: 5. CDR3 amino acids: CASSGQAANTEAFF. CDR3 DNA, as far as it was read: TGTGCCAGCAGCGGACAGGCGGCCAACACTGAA. Variable domain in full (rest from reference TRBV14 and TRBJ1-1): EAGVTQFPSHSVIEKGQTVTLRCDPISGHDNLYWYRRVMGKEIKFLLHFVKESKQDESGMPNNRFLAERTGGTYSTLKVQPAELEDSGVYFCASSGQAANTEAFFGQGTRLTVV.

With respect to this clone: The CDR3 is cut off 3 residues early in the read; its end comes from the germline J gene. The chain combines TRBV6-1 with TRBJ1-2; D perhaps matches TRBD1 (5 bases). The germline gives CDR1 MNHNS, CDR2 SASEGT. V dropped 4 bases and J dropped 2 bases, with 8 bases sitting between them. The CDR3 is 13 residues long. CDR3 region: CASSGGENYGYTF. The CDR3 DNA, read in part, is TGTGCCAGCAGTGGAGGGGAGAACTATGGC.

In the case of this clone: Read data end 3 residues before the CDR3 end; the end is taken from the germline J gene. The chain carries TRBV20-1 and TRBJ2-7; weak D call: TRBD2 (5 bases). Germline values: CDR1 DFQATT, CDR2 SNEGSKA (reference sequence). The V and J ends lost 6 bases and 1 base respectively, with 10 bases between them. The CDR3 is 12 amino acids. The covered CDR3 bases are TGCAGTGCCCGGGGTATATCCTACGAG. This translates into CSARGISYE. The CDR3 in full is CSARGISYEQYF.

On this clone itself: Sequencing ends 3 residues short of the CDR3 end; the germline J gene provides the rest. V gene TRBV19 combines with J gene TRBJ1-2; 9 bases match TRBD1. Trimming cost V 5 bases and J 6 bases; bases outside gene matches: 10. Germline V gene lookup returns CDR1 LNHDA and CDR2 SQIVND (reference sequence). The CDR3 has 15 amino acids. This chain's CDR3 is CASSPQGGTGNGYTF. The covered CDR3 bases are TGTGCCAGTAGTCCCCAGGGTGGGACAGGGAATGGC.